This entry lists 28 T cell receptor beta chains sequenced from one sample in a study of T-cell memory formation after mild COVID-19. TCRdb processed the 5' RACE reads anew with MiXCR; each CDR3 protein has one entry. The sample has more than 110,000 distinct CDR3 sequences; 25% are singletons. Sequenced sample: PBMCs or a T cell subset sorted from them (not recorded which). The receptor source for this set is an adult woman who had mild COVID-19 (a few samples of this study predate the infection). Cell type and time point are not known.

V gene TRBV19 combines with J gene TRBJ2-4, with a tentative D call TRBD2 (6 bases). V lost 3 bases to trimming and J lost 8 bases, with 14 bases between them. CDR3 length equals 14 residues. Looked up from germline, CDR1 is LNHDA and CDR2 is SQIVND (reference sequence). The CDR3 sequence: CASSIRGGVDIQYF. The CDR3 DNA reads TGTGCCAGTAGTATCCGGGGCGGGGTTGACATTCAGTACTTC.

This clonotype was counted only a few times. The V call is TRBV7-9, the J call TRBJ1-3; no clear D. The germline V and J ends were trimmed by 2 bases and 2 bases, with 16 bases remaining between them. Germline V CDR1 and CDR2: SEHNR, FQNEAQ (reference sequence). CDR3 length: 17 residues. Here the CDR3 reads CASSLLAPGVAGNTIYF. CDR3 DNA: TGTGCCAGCAGCTTATTAGCGCCGGGAGTAGCTGGAAACACCATATATTTT.

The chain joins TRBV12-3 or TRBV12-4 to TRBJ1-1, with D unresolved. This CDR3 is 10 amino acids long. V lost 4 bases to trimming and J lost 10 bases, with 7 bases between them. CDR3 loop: CASSYGLAFF. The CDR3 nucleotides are TGTGCCAGCAGTTACGGCCTAGCTTTCTTT.

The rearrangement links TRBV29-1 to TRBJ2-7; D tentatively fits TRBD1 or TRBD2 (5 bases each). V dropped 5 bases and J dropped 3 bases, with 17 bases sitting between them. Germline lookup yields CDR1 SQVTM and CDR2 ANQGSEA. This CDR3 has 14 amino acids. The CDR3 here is CSVQPGTKDYEQYF. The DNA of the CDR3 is TGCAGCGTTCAACCCGGGACGAAAGACTACGAGCAGTACTTC.

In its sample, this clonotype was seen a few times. CDR3 in amino acids: CASGRTTDTQYF. The CDR3 DNA reads as TGTGCCAGCGGACGGACCACAGATACGCAGTATTTT. The chain joins TRBV6-5 to TRBJ2-3; D uncertain. The V gene's germline CDR1 is MNHEY and CDR2 SVGAGI. This CDR3 spans 12 amino acids. Trimming cost V 8 bases and J 2 bases, with 8 bases left between them.

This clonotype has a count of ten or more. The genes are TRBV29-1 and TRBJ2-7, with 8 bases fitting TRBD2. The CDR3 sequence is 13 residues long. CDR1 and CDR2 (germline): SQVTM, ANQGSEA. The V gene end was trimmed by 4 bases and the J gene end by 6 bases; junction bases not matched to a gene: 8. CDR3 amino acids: CSVAPVAGGEQYF. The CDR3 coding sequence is TGCAGCGTTGCCCCCGTGGCGGGGGGCGAGCAGTACTTC.

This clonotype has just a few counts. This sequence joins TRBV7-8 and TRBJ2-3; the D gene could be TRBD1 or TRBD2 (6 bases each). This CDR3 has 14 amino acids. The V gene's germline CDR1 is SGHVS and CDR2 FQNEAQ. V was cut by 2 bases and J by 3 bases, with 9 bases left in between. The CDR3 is CASSLRRGTDTQYF. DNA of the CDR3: TGTGCCAGCAGCTTAAGGAGGGGGACAGATACGCAGTATTTT.

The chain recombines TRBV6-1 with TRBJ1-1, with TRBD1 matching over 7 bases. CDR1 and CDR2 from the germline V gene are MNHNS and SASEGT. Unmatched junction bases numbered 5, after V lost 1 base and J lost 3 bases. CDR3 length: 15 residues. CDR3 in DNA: TGTGCCAGCAGTGAAGGGGAGGGACAGTACACTGAAGCTTTCTTT. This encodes CASSEGEGQYTEAFF.

The CDR3 is CASRDGRETQYF. CDR3 coding DNA: TGTGCCAGCCGGGATGGGCGGGAGACCCAGTACTTC. This chain joins TRBV7-9 and TRBJ2-5, with D tentatively TRBD2 (5 bases). The length of the CDR3 is 12 residues. The ends were cut back, 8 bases at V and 5 bases at J, with 12 bases in the middle. Germline assignment: CDR1 SEHNR and CDR2 FQNEAQ (reference sequence).

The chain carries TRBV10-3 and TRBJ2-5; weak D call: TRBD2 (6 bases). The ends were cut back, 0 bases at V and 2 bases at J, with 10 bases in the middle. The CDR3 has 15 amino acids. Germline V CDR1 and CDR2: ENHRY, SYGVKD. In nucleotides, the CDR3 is TGTGCCATCAGTGAGTCGGGGGGAATTCAAGAGACCCAGTACTTC. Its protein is CAISESGGIQETQYF.

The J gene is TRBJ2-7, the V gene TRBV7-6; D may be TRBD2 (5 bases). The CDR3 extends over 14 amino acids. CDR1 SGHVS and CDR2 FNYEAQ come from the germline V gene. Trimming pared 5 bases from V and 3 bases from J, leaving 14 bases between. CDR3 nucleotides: TGTGCCAGCAGCCCGCCGTTAGCGTACTACGAGCAGTACTTC. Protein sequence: CASSPPLAYYEQYF.

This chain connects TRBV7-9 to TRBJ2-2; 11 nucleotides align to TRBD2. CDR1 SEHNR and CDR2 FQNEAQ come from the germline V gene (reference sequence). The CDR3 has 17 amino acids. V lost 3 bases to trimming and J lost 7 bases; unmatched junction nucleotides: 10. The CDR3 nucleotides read TGTGCCAGCAGCTTTGGGCTAGCGGGAGGAGGAGACGGGGAGCTGTTTTTT. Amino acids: CASSFGLAGGGDGELFF.

Here the CDR3 DNA reads TGTGCCAGCTCCCGGGTGGGGACACCCTACAATGAGCAGTTCTTC. This translates into CASSRVGTPYNEQFF. The rearrangement joins TRBV18 to TRBJ2-1; a weak D match, TRBD1 (6 bases). The CDR3 consists of 15 residues. Trimming stripped 6 bases from V and 2 bases from J, with 14 bases between. CDR1 is KGHSH, CDR2 LQKENI, per germline.

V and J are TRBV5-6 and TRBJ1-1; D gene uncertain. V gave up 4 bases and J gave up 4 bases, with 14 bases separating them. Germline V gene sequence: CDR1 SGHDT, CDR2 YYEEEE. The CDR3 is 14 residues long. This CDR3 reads CASSPAPLGTEAFF. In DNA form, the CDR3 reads TGTGCCAGCAGCCCGGCCCCTTTGGGCACTGAAGCTTTCTTT.

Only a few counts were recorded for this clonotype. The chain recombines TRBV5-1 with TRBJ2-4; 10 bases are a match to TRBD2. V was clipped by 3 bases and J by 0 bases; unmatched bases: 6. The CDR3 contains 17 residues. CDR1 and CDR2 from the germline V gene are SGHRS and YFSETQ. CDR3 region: CASSSSGTSEAKNIQYF. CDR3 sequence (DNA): TGCGCCAGCAGCTCGTCCGGGACTAGCGAAGCCAAAAACATTCAGTACTTC.

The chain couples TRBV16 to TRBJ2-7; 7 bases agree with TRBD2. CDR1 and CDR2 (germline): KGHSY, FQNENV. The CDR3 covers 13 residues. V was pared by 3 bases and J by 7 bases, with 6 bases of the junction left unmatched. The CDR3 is CASSHSKGGEQYF. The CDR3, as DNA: TGTGCCAGCAGCCACTCAAAGGGAGGGGAGCAGTACTTC.

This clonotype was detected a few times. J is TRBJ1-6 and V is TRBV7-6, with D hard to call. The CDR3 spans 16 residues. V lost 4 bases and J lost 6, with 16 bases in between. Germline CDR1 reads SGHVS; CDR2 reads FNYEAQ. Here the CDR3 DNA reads TGTGCCAGCAGCTCAAACCGCGGGATCTTTAATTCACCCCTCCACTTT. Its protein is CASSSNRGIFNSPLHF.

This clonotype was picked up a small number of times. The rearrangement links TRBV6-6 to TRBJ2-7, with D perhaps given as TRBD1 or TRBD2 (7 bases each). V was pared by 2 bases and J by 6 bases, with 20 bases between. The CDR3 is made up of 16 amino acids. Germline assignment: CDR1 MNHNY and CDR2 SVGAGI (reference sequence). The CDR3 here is CASSYPWEGAGGEQYF. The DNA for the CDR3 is TGTGCCAGCAGTTACCCCTGGGAGGGGGCGGGTGGCGAGCAGTACTTC.

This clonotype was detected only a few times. The CDR3 sequence is CSDTRGRNFSYEQYF. The CDR3 DNA reads as TGCAGCGACACGAGGGGACGGAATTTTTCCTACGAGCAGTACTTC. The chain carries TRBV29-1 and TRBJ2-7; D is tentatively TRBD1 or TRBD2 (5 bases each). Looked up from germline, CDR1 is SQVTM and CDR2 is ANQGSEA. The CDR3 is 15 amino acids. Trimming took 7 bases from V and 1 from J, leaving 20 bases between them.

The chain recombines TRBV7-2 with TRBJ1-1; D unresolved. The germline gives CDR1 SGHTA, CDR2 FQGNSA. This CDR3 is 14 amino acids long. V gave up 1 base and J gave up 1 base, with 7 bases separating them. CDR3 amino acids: CASSLGHRNTEAFF. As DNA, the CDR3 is TGTGCCAGCAGCTTAGGGCATCGGAACACTGAAGCTTTCTTT. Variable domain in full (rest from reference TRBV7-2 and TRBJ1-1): GAGVSQSPSNKVTEKGKDVELRCDPISGHTALYWYRQSLGQGLEFLIYFQGNSAPDKSGLPSDRFSAERTGGSVSTLTIQRTQQEDSAVYLCASSLGHRNTEAFFGQGTRLTVV.

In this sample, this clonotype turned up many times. CDR3 in amino acids: CASSLGQGNYGYTF. The CDR3, as DNA: TGTGCCAGCAGTCTGGGACAGGGAAATTATGGCTACACCTTC. The chain uses TRBV25-1 and TRBJ1-2, with TRBD1 matching over 9 bases. The CDR3 has 14 amino acids. Germline V gives CDR1 MGHDK, CDR2 SYGVNS. V shed 5 bases, J shed 5 bases, and the junction held 6 bases outside the gene matches.

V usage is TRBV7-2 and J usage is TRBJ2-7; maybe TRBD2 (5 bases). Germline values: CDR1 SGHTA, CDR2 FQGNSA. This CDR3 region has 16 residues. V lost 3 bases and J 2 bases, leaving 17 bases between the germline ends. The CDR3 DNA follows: TGTGCCAGCAGCTTCACGGTAGAGGGTCCGGCCTACGAGCAGTACTTC. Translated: CASSFTVEGPAYEQYF. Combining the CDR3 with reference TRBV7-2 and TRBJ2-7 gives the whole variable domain GAGVSQSPSNKVTEKGKDVELRCDPISGHTALYWYRQSLGQGLEFLIYFQGNSAPDKSGLPSDRFSAERTGGSVSTLTIQRTQQEDSAVYLCASSFTVEGPAYEQYFGPGTRLTVT.

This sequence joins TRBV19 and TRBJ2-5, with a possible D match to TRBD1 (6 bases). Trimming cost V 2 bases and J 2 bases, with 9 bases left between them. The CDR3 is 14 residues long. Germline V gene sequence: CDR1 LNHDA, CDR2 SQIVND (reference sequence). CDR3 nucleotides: TGTGCCAGTAGTATACAAGGGGGACAAGAGACCCAGTACTTC. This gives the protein CASSIQGGQETQYF.

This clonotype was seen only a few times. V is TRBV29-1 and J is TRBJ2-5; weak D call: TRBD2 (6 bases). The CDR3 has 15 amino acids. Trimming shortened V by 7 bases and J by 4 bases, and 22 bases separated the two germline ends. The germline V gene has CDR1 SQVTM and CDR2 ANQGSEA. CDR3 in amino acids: CSGRVADRVGETQYF. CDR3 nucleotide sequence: TGCAGCGGTAGGGTAGCGGATCGGGTTGGAGAGACCCAGTACTTC.

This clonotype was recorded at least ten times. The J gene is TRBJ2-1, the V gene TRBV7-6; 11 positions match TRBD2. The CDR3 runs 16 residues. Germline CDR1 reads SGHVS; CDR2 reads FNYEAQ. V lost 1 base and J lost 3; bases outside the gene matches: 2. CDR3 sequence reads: CASSLELAGDYNEQFF. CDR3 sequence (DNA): TGTGCCAGCAGCTTAGAACTAGCGGGAGACTACAATGAGCAGTTCTTC.

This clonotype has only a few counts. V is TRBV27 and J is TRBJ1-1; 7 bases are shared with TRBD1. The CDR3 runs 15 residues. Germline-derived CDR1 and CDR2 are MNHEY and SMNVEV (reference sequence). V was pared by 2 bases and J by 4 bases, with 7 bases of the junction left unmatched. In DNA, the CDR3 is TGTGCCAGCAGTTTAGTCAGGGGGGCTGGCACTGAAGCTTTCTTT. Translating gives CASSLVRGAGTEAFF.

The CDR3 nucleotides read TGTGCCAGCAGTGGGGGTCCCGGGACAGGGCTGGGGACTGAAGCTTTCTTT. Its translation is CASSGGPGTGLGTEAFF. The genes are TRBV25-1 and TRBJ1-1; the match to TRBD1 covers 9 bases. V dropped 4 bases and J dropped 5; count of bases not matched to a gene: 14. The germline V gene has CDR1 MGHDK and CDR2 SYGVNS. CDR3 length: 17 residues. Full variable domain (remainder filled in from reference TRBV25-1 and TRBJ1-1): EADIYQTPRYLVIGTGKKITLECSQTMGHDKMYWYQQDPGMELHLIHYSYGVNSTEKGDLSSESTVSRIRTEHFPLTLESARPSHTSQYLCASSGGPGTGLGTEAFFGQGTRLTVV.

CDR3: CSAPGLAGFDEQFF. CDR3 nucleotide sequence: TGCAGTGCTCCCGGACTAGCGGGGTTCGATGAGCAGTTCTTC. The V call is TRBV20-1, the J call TRBJ2-1; 12 bases match TRBD2. Looked up from germline, CDR1 is DFQATT and CDR2 is SNEGSKA (reference sequence). The CDR3 runs to 14 residues. V was clipped by 5 bases and J by 8 bases; unmatched bases: 7.